This T cell receptor beta chain was identified in a study of T cells after yellow fever vaccination. Turning to the study itself: Preparation of fractions with low cell numbers was performed using SMART-Seq v4 Ultra Low Input.

CDR3 size: 16 residues. The V segment lost 3 bases and the J segment 3 bases; nucleotides outside the gene matches: 4. Germline V lookup: CDR1 SGHRS, CDR2 YFSETQ. Study-level findings and limits: Among all clonotypes, a small share was observed in both CD4 and CD8 compartments. The secondary response was weaker, and its peak arrived faster, on day 5 versus 15.

They built TCR cDNA with 5'RACE template switching, a step that put in a universal primer site and UMIs. From the 5' RACE reads, TCRdb called clonotypes with MiXCR, one entry per CDR3 protein. The repertoire has around 250,000 distinct CDR3 sequences, around 4.9% of them found once; the top ten carry roughly 3.5%. This clonotype came up a few times. The antigen is not known. This receptor was taken from a man aged 18 to 30 who received the YFV17D yellow fever vaccine. This chain joins TRBV5-1 and TRBJ2-3; 13 nucleotides align to TRBD2. The sample in question was CD4+ T cells sorted from PBMCs, obtained on the day of the yellow fever booster vaccination. The CDR3 DNA is TGCGCCAGCAGCTCGTGGACTAGCGGGGGAACAGATACGCAGTATTTT. Amino acid sequence: CASSSWTSGGTDTQYF.